This TCR beta chain was obtained from a study of T cells in localized non-small cell lung cancer. Profiling relied on immunoSEQ multiplex PCR, and the TCRdb table lists in-frame clones only, not all of them. The sample lists about 70,000 clones; around 85% were seen once. Comment on this clone: The target antigen is unknown.

Study-level findings and limits: Appearances in adjacent lung were noted for a median 57 of the top 100 tumor clones. Greater blood T cell density accompanied longer overall survival. There was higher T cell clonality in uninvolved adjacent lung than in tumor, and it was highest there. Multi-region tumor sequencing was not done, so intratumor heterogeneity could not be excluded.

Germline values: CDR1 SGHTA, CDR2 FQGNSA. The V gene lost 2 bases and the J gene lost 2 bases, with 7 bases spanning the gap. The CDR3 sequence is 14 residues long. The sequence derives from a male donor aged 60 or over with stage III squamous cell lung carcinoma. Sequences were derived from peripheral blood, sampled before any cancer treatment. The rearrangement joins TRBV7-2 to TRBJ1-5, with TRBD1 as a possible D gene (6 bases). The CDR3 DNA sequence: TGTGCCAGCAGCTTACCAGGGGGCAATCAGCCCCAGCATTTT. Translated, it gives CASSLPGGNQPQHF.